This is a list of T cell receptor beta chains from one sample in a study of neoadjuvant anti-PD-1 for oral cavity cancer. Sequencing was performed with immunoSEQ multiplex PCR; in TCRdb, only in-frame clones are kept and a portion is missing. The sample contains over 65,000 clones, about 85% of which appear only once. The sequenced sample was PBMCs, obtained after nivolumab (anti-PD-1) treatment. Source of these receptors: a person aged 35 to 85 with oral cavity squamous cell carcinoma. Both conserved end residues are part of each CDR3. A D gene is named only where the DNA matches it firmly. Clone size is shown for a subset of rows, as once, few, many or a class of expanded clone.

J	D	V	size	DNA	CDR3
TRBJ2-1	TRBD2	TRBV13	NA	TGTGCCAGCAGCCCTCGACTAGCGGGGAGGGATGAGCAGTTCTTC	CASSPRLAGRDEQFF
TRBJ2-7	TRBD2	TRBV2	NA	TGTGCCAGCAGTCAACTAGCGGGAGAAAGCGAGCAGTACTTC	CASSQLAGESEQYF
TRBJ2-1	TRBD2	TRBV5-5	NA	TGTGCCAGCAGCTTGGTTGGGACTAGCGGTACGGGGCAGTTCTTC	CASSLVGTSGTGQFF
TRBJ2-3	NA	TRBV5-6	NA	TGTGCCAGCAGCCTAACCTCTGATACGCAGTATTTT	CASSLTSDTQYF
TRBJ2-7	TRBD2	TRBV6-6	NA	TGTGCCAGCAGTTACTGGACTAGGAGCGACGAGCAGTACTTC	CASSYWTRSDEQYF
TRBJ2-1	TRBD2	TRBV10-3	NA	TGTGCCATCAGTGACCCGGCGGGAGGGTACAATGAGCAGTTCTTC	CAISDPAGGYNEQFF
TRBJ2-7	TRBD1	TRBV5-1	NA	TGCGCCAGCAGCCCCGGGACAGGATTCTCGGGCTACGAGCAGTACTTC	CASSPGTGFSGYEQYF
TRBJ1-4	NA	TRBV16	NA	TGTGCCAGCAGCCAAGGTGAAAAACTGTTTTTT	CASSQGEKLFF
TRBJ2-2	TRBD2	TRBV4-1	NA	TGCGCCAGCAGCCAGCGGGAGGCGGACACCGGGGAGCTGTTTTTT	CASSQREADTGELFF
TRBJ2-1	NA	TRBV6-5	NA	TGTGCCAGCAGTCCGGGACTTCCCCTCAATGAGCAGTTCTTC	CASSPGLPLNEQFF
TRBJ1-4	NA	TRBV30	NA	TGTGCCTGGACAGGAACCGGTCCGGAAAAACTGTTTTTT	CAWTGTGPEKLFF
TRBJ1-4	NA	TRBV25-1	NA	TGTGCCAGCAGTTTTGGAGGTAATGAAAAACTGTTTTTT	CASSFGGNEKLFF
TRBJ2-7	NA	TRBV4-1	NA	TGCGCCAGCAGCCCGGACGGGTTCTCTGGGGAGCAGTACTTC	CASSPDGFSGEQYF
TRBJ2-5	NA	TRBV2	NA	TGTGCCAGCACCGAACGCGAGACCCAGTACTTC	CASTERETQYF
TRBJ1-2	NA	TRBV6-6	NA	TGTGCCAGCGGGGGATCTGGGCTTCTTGGCTACACCTTC	CASGGSGLLGYTF
TRBJ2-7	NA	TRBV18	NA	TGTGCCAGCTCACCTCAGGGTTCCTACGAGCAGTACTTC	CASSPQGSYEQYF
TRBJ2-1	TRBD1	TRBV29-1	NA	TGCAGCGTTGGGGACAGGTTGAACAATGAGCAGTTCTTC	CSVGDRLNNEQFF
TRBJ1-5	NA	TRBV6-4	NA	TGTGCCAGCAGTGACCGGGGCCAGGCAAGCAATCAGCCCCAGCATTTT	CASSDRGQASNQPQHF
TRBJ1-1	TRBD1	TRBV6-1	few	TGTGCCAGCAGTGGACGAGCAGGGGGTGAAGCTTTCTTT	CASSGRAGGEAFF
TRBJ1-5	NA	TRBV6-5	few	TGTGCCAGCAGTTCCATCGGGGGCAGTCAGCCCCAGCATTTT	CASSSIGGSQPQHF
TRBJ2-7	NA	TRBV2	NA	TGTGCCAGCAGTGTAGGATTCGGCAGGGGATACGACGAGCAGTACTTC	CASSVGFGRGYDEQYF
TRBJ1-1	TRBD1	TRBV27	once	TGTGCCAGCAGTTTATGGGGACAGGGTACGAACACTGAAGCTTTCTTT	CASSLWGQGTNTEAFF
TRBJ1-1	TRBD1	TRBV29-1	NA	TGCAGCGTTGCCCGGGGGACAGGGGAATTTGCGGCGGTCACTGAAGCTTTCTTT	CSVARGTGEFAAVTEAFF
TRBJ2-1	NA	TRBV6-1	once	TGTGCCAGCAGTATGGATGTGGCCTACAATGAGCAGTTCTTC	CASSMDVAYNEQFF
TRBJ2-7	NA	TRBV27	NA	TGTGCCAGCAGTTTGGTTAGCGTGGGGTACGAGCAGTACTTC	CASSLVSVGYEQYF
TRBJ1-5	NA	TRBV28	NA	TGTGCCAGTAGAGGACAGTCCTATAGCAATCAGCCCCAGCATTTT	CASRGQSYSNQPQHF
TRBJ2-2	TRBD2	TRBV5-4	NA	TGTGCCAGCAGCATTACTAGCGGGAGATTCTCCGGGGAGCTGTTTTTT	CASSITSGRFSGELFF
TRBJ2-3	NA	TRBV7-8	NA	TGTGCCAGCAGCTCATCGGGGTGGGAGAGGGGCACAGATACGCAGTATTTT	CASSSSGWERGTDTQYF
TRBJ2-7	TRBD2	TRBV6-6	NA	TGTGCCAGCACCCCAGGGGAAGCGGGAGGCTTTTACGAGCAGTACTTC	CASTPGEAGGFYEQYF
TRBJ2-7	NA	TRBV5-6	NA	TGTGCCAGCAGCTTGGGGCAGGGGACGGGCGAGCAGTACTTC	CASSLGQGTGEQYF
TRBJ2-7	NA	TRBV27	NA	TGTGCCAGCAGTTTCGGCAGGGAGAGGAACGAGCAGTACTTC	CASSFGRERNEQYF
TRBJ2-7	TRBD1	TRBV7-2	NA	TGTGCCAGCAGCCCCCGACAGGGGGGCTACGAGCAGTACTTC	CASSPRQGGYEQYF
TRBJ1-2	NA	TRBV2	NA	TGTGCCAGCAGTGATACAGGGACCCATAACTATGGCTACACCTTC	CASSDTGTHNYGYTF
TRBJ1-2	NA	TRBV9	NA	TGTGCCAGCAGCGGTAGGGGAGGCCGGGGGAAAGCTAACTATGGCTACACCTTC	CASSGRGGRGKANYGYTF
TRBJ2-7	NA	TRBV5-6	NA	TGTGCCAGCAGCCGCAGGGATTACGGCGAGCAGTACTTC	CASSRRDYGEQYF
TRBJ2-7	TRBD1	TRBV10-2	NA	TGCGCCAGCAGTGAGTCACAGGGGGCAGGGGAGCAGTACTTC	CASSESQGAGEQYF
TRBJ2-7	TRBD2	TRBV6-5	NA	TGTGCCAGCAGTTCGAGCGGGAGGGCCTACGAGCAGTACTTC	CASSSSGRAYEQYF
TRBJ2-3	NA	TRBV7-2	NA	TGTGCCAGCAGCTTAGGGGCCGTGGATGGGGATACGCAGTATTTT	CASSLGAVDGDTQYF
TRBJ1-2	NA	TRBV12-5	NA	TGTGCTAGTGGTTTGACGAACTATGGCTACACCTTC	CASGLTNYGYTF
TRBJ2-7	NA	TRBV30	once	TGTGCCTGGAGTTCCGGGACGCGTCCCTACGAGCAGTACTTC	CAWSSGTRPYEQYF
TRBJ2-7	NA	TRBV14	once	TGTGCCAGCAGCCAAGTAAGGTCTAGCGAGCAGTACTTC	CASSQVRSSEQYF
TRBJ2-2	NA	TRBV28	NA	TGTGCCAGCCACCCAGGACAGAACACCGGGGAGCTGTTTTTT	CASHPGQNTGELFF
TRBJ2-2	TRBD2	TRBV11-2	NA	TGTGCCAGCGGAACTAGCGGGATTGCCGGGGAGCTGTTTTTT	CASGTSGIAGELFF
TRBJ1-5	TRBD1	TRBV19	NA	TGTGCCAGTAGAGACAGGGGATATCAGCCCCAGCATTTT	CASRDRGYQPQHF
TRBJ1-2	NA	TRBV5-6	few	TGTGCCAGCAGCTTGGCAGGGGCAGGGGACTATGGCTACACCTTC	CASSLAGAGDYGYTF
TRBJ1-1	NA	TRBV5-1	NA	TGCGCCAGCAGCCCGGAAGAAGACAAGCCGAACACTGAAGCTTTCTTT	CASSPEEDKPNTEAFF
TRBJ2-4	TRBD2	TRBV5-4	NA	TGTGCCAGCAGCTTGTGGGCTAGCGGGAGGGCCGGGGACATTCAGTACTTC	CASSLWASGRAGDIQYF
TRBJ1-5	NA	TRBV27	NA	TGTGCCAGCAGTCCAGGGACATCGGACACCGGCAATCAGCCCCAGCATTTT	CASSPGTSDTGNQPQHF
TRBJ1-2	NA	TRBV6-1	NA	TGTGCCAGCAGTGCCGGGGCCGCGTTCGACTATGGCTACACCTTC	CASSAGAAFDYGYTF
TRBJ2-7	NA	TRBV5-8	NA	TGTGCCAGCAGCTTGGTTAAATTCTTTGGGACGGGGGCCTACGAGCAGTACTTC	CASSLVKFFGTGAYEQYF
TRBJ2-1	TRBD1	TRBV14	once	TGTGCCAGCAGCCAAGGACTAGACAGGGGTAGATACAATGAGCAGTTCTTC	CASSQGLDRGRYNEQFF
TRBJ2-5	NA	TRBV11-1	NA	TGTGCCAGCAGCCAAGACACAGTGAAAGAGACCCAGTACTTC	CASSQDTVKETQYF
TRBJ1-2	NA	TRBV4-1	NA	TGCGCCAGCAGCCTCGACCCGCCCGCCGGGGTAAGGGCTGGCTACACCTTC	CASSLDPPAGVRAGYTF
TRBJ1-3	NA	TRBV2	once	TGTGCCAGCAACGGGGGCCCGAGAAACACCATATATTTT	CASNGGPRNTIYF
TRBJ1-5	NA	TRBV5-6	NA	TGTGCCAGCAGCTTGCGCCTCGGACTGGGAAATCAGCCCCAGCATTTT	CASSLRLGLGNQPQHF
TRBJ1-5	TRBD1	TRBV27	once	TGTGCCAGCAGTCCGCAGGGGGCTTGGAGCAATCAGCCCCAGCATTTT	CASSPQGAWSNQPQHF
TRBJ1-1	NA	TRBV29-1	once	TGCAGCGTCCAGACAGGAGACACTGAAGCTTTCTTT	CSVQTGDTEAFF